One sample yielded the 9 T cell receptor gamma chains listed below, sequenced in a study of intestinal T cells in coeliac disease. For each case, the template was genomic DNA from ten roughly 5-µm formalin-fixed paraffin-embedded scrolls. The TRG library came from 200 ng of biopsy DNA amplified with LymphoTrack primers. TCRdb re-processed the multiplex PCR reads using CATT. The table lists about 950 gamma-chain clones, approximately 49% of them singletons, with roughly 30% in the top ten. Sequencing used a duodenal biopsy. These receptors all stem from a human donor who served as a control with a normal duodenal biopsy, not a healthy volunteer.

The V and J genes are TRGV8 and TRGJ1 or TRGJ2. V trimming: 6 bases; J trimming: 3 bases; junction bases outside the gene matches: 8. The germline gives CDR1 VENAVY, CDR2 YDSYNSRV. This CDR3 has 13 amino acids. CDR3 DNA sequence: TGTGCCACCTGGATCCCATTTTATTATAAGAAACTCTTT. It yields the protein CATWIPFYYKKLF.

The rearrangement uses TRGV8 and TRGJP1. CDR1 and CDR2 from the germline V gene are VENAVY and YDSYNSRV. This CDR3 has 16 amino acids. J lost 3 bases, V lost 4 bases, and 11 bases had no gene match. The CDR3 spells CATWDQPWATGWFKIF. The CDR3 DNA sequence: TGTGCCACCTGGGACCAGCCTTGGGCCACTGGTTGGTTCAAGATATTT.

This sequence joins TRGV2 and TRGJP2. Germline V lookup: CDR1 EGSNGY, CDR2 YDSYNSKV. With V trimmed by 0 bases and J by 6 bases, 7 bases remained unmatched. CDR3 length: 15 amino acids. The DNA of the CDR3 is TGTGCCACCTGGGACGGGCCGAAGTGTGATTGGATCAAGACGTTT. Translating it yields CATWDGPKCDWIKTF.

This clone is classed as large (0.1 to 1%). J is TRGJ1 or TRGJ2 and V is TRGV2. The CDR3 contains 13 residues. CDR1 is EGSNGY and CDR2 is YDSYNSKV in the germline V gene. V gave up 0 bases and J gave up 7 bases; unmatched junction bases: 6. CDR3 amino acids: CATWDGPFYKKLF. In DNA, the CDR3 is TGTGCCACCTGGGACGGGCCTTTCTATAAGAAACTCTTT.

This clone was seen a handful of times. This chain connects TRGV2 to TRGJP1. Germline V lookup: CDR1 EGSNGY, CDR2 YDSYNSKV. V was pared by 9 bases and J by 5 bases, with 9 bases of the junction left unmatched. There are 13 residues in the CDR3. This chain's CDR3 is CATDFFTGWFKIF. The CDR3 DNA follows: TGTGCCACCGACTTTTTTACTGGTTGGTTCAAGATATTT.

The chain recombines TRGV10 with TRGJ1 or TRGJ2. TRGV10 is placed among ORFs of uncertain function. CDR3 length: 11 residues. With 8 bases clipped from V and 6 bases from J, the junction kept 5 bases outside the gene matches. The CDR3 loop is CAAWVFYKKLF. The CDR3 region has the DNA TGTGCTGCGTGGGTCTTTTATAAGAAACTCTTT.

This clone was observed a few times. The protein TCRdb lists belongs to a much larger clone and differs from this DNA's translation at residue 6, which points to a read error; the protein shown is made from the DNA. The genes are TRGV3 and TRGJ1 or TRGJ2. Germline V gives CDR1 VTNTFY, CDR2 YDVSTARD (reference sequence). The trim removed 9 bases at V and 3 bases at J, leaving 8 bases unmatched. This CDR3 is 12 amino acids long. The CDR3 DNA sequence: TGTGCCACCGCCCCTAGTTATTATAAGAAACTCTTT. It encodes CATAPSYYKKLF.

This clone is large (0.1 to 1%) by share. Written as DNA, the CDR3 is TGTGCTGCGTGGGCCTCGAATTATTATAAGAAACTCTTT. This codes for CAAWASNYYKKLF. V and J are TRGV10 and TRGJ1 or TRGJ2. TRGV10 is given ORF status, its function remaining uncertain. V was clipped by 8 bases and J by 0 bases; unmatched bases: 5. CDR3 length: 13 amino acids.

The chain links TRGV10 to TRGJ1 or TRGJ2. TRGV10 is noted as an ORF with a role that remains uncertain. Germline trimming cut 8 bases from V and 5 bases from J; bases unmatched to any gene: 16. The CDR3 contains 15 residues. The CDR3 is CAAWSTSPFHYKKLF. Written as DNA, the CDR3 is TGTGCTGCGTGGAGTACCTCCCCATTTCATTATAAGAAACTCTTT.